This T cell receptor beta chain emerged from a study of blood T cells in healthy people across ages. General study findings and limits: CMV status of donors was unknown, possibly confounding expanded clonotype changes.

This CDR3 spans 15 amino acids. Germline V gene data show CDR1 as SQVTM and CDR2 as ANQGSEA. V dropped 0 bases and J dropped 5; count of bases not matched to a gene: 5. Primed by a sample-barcoded 5' primer and a J-beta primer mix, a second PCR proceeded for 7 to 11 cycles. Via MiXCR, TCRdb re-called the 5' RACE reads, giving one row per CDR3 protein. Among under 800,000 distinct CDR3 sequences, more than 20% were seen once, and the ten largest hold under 4%. The study drew donors from healthy Caucasian individuals in Russia aged roughly 6 to 90. In the case of this clonotype: The target antigen is unknown.

The rearrangement joins TRBV29-1 to TRBJ1-1; 11 bases fit TRBD1. This TCR was sampled from a man in his sixties or seventies in good health. Sequenced material: blood. In DNA form, the CDR3 reads TGCAGCGTTGAAGAGGGGACAGGGGGACGGACTGAAGCTTTCTTT. This gives the protein CSVEEGTGGRTEAFF.